The clone carrying this T cell receptor beta chain was picked up a small number of times. This specimen belongs to a study of T cells in Graves' hyperthyroidism and ophthalmopathy. About the research overall: Staff took peripheral blood when the initial diagnosis was made, before any treatment began.

Researchers took RNA transcripts and amplified the TCR beta CDR3 regions from them. TCR CDR3 regions were first amplified by RT-PCR with HTBI primers. One entry per CDR3 protein, called by TCRdb with MiXCR from the multiplex PCR reads. The table records about 640,000 distinct CDR3 sequences, around 21% of them present only once. V was trimmed by 0 bases and J by 8 bases, leaving 12 bases between them. This CDR3 has 14 amino acids. Germline CDR1 and CDR2: SGDLS and YYNGEE. The sequencing sample was made of blood. The J gene is TRBJ2-1, the V gene TRBV9, with D perhaps matching TRBD1 (6 bases). The receptor's source is a man aged 30-40 years with Graves' ophthalmopathy. CDR3 sequence reads: CASSVGNRAYEQFF. CDR3 nucleotide sequence: TGTGCCAGCAGCGTAGGGAACAGGGCGTATGAGCAGTTCTTC.